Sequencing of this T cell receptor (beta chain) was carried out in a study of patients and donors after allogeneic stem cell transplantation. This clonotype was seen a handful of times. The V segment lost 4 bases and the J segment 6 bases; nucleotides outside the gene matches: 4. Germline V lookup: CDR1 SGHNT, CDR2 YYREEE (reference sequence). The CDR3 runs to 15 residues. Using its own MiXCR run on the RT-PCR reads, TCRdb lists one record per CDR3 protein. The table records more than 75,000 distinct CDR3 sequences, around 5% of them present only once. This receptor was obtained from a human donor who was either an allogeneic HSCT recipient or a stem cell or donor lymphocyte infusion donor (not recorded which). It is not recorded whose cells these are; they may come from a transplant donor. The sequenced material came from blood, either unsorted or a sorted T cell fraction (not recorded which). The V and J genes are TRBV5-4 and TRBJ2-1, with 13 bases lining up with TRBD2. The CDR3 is CASSRTSGGANEQFF. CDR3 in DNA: TGTGCCAGCAGCCGTACTAGCGGGGGGGCCAATGAGCAGTTCTTC. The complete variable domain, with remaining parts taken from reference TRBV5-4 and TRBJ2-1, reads ETGVTQSPTHLIKTRGQQVTLRCSSQSGHNTVSWYQQALGQGPQFIFQYYREEENGRGNFPPRFSGLQFPNYSSELNVNALELDDSALYLCASSRTSGGANEQFFGPGTRLTVL.